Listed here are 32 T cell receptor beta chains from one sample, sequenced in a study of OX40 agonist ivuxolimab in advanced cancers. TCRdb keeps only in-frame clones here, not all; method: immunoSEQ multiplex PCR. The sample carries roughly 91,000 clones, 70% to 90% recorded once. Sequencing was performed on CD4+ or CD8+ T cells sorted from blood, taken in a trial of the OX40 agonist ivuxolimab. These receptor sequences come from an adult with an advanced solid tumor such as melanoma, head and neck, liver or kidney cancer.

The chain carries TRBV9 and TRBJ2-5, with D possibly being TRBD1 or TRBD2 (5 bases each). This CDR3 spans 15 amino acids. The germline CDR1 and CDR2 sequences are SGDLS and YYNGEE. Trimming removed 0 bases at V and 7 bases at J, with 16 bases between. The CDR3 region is CASSVDEGILRTQYF. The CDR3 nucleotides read TGTGCCAGCAGCGTAGATGAGGGGATATTGAGGACCCAGTACTTC.

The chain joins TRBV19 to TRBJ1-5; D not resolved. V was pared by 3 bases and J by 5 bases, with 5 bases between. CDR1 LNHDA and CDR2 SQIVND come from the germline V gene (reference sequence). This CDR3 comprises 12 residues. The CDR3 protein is CASSISDQPQHF. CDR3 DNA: TGTGCCAGTAGTATCTCAGATCAGCCCCAGCATTTT.

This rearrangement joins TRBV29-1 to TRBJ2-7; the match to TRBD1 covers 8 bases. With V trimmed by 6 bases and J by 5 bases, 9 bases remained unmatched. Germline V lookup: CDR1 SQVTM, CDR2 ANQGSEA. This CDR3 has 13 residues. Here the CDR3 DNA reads TGCAGCGTAATTGGACAGGGAGCCCACGAGCAGTACTTC. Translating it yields CSVIGQGAHEQYF.

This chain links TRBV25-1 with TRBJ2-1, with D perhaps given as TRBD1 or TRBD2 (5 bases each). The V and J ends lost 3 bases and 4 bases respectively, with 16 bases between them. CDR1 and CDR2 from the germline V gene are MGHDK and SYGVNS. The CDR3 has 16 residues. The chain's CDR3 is CASSDPGTGNYNEQFF. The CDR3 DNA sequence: TGTGCCAGCAGTGATCCGGGGACGGGAAATTACAATGAGCAGTTCTTC.

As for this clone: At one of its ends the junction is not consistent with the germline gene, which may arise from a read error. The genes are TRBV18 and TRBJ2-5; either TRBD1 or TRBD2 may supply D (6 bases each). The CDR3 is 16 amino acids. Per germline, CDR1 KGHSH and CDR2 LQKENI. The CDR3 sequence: CAGSLQGGGVQETQYF. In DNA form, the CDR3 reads TGTGCCGGCTCGCTACAGGGTGGAGGGGTCCAAGAGACCCAGTACTTC.

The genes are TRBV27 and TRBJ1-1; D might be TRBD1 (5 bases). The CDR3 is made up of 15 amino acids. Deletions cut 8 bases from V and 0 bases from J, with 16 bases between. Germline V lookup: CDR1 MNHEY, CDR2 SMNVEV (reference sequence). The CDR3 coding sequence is TGTGCCAGCCACTACAAGGGGTTTATGAACACTGAAGCTTTCTTT. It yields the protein CASHYKGFMNTEAFF.

The CDR3: CASSERGFQETQYF. In DNA, the CDR3 is TGTGCCAGCAGTGAACGGGGATTCCAAGAGACCCAGTACTTC. The chain carries TRBV6-1 and TRBJ2-5, with D possibly TRBD2 on 5 matching bases. Looked up from germline, CDR1 is MNHNS and CDR2 is SASEGT. The CDR3 covers 14 residues. The germline V and J ends were trimmed by 2 bases and 1 base, with 8 bases remaining between them.

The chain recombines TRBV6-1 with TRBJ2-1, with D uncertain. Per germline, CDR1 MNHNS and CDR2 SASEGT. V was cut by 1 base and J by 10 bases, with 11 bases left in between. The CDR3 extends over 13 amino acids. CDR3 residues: CASSEENGVEQFF. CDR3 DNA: TGTGCCAGCAGTGAAGAAAATGGGGTGGAGCAGTTCTTC.

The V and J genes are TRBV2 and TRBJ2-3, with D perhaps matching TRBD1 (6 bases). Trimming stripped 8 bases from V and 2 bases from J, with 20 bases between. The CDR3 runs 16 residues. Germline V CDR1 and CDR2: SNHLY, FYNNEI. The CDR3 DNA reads TGTGCCAGCGGAATGGACAGTCTCTTATTCACAGATACGCAGTATTTT. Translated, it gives CASGMDSLLFTDTQYF.

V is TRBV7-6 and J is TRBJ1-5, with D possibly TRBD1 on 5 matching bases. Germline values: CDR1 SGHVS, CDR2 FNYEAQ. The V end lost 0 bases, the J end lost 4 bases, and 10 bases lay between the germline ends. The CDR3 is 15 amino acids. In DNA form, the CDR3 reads TGTGCCAGCAGCTTAGCAGGGAAGGGGAATCAGCCCCAGCATTTT. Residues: CASSLAGKGNQPQHF.

DNA for the CDR3: TGTGCCAGCAATGCAGAGATAAGCACAGATACGCAGTATTTT. It codes for CASNAEISTDTQYF. The chain carries TRBV2 and TRBJ2-3; no firm D call. The V end was cut by 7 bases, the J end by 0 bases, with 11 bases between. Germline CDR1 is SNHLY and CDR2 is FYNNEI. The CDR3 has 14 amino acids.

This CDR3 reads CAHKNAGTETQYF. The CDR3 bases are TGTGCCCACAAAAACGCGGGGACAGAGACCCAGTACTTC. The chain carries TRBV30 and TRBJ2-5; possible D gene TRBD2, 6 bases. V was clipped by 8 bases and J by 4 bases, with 17 bases between them. CDR1 is GTSNPN, CDR2 SVGIG, per germline (reference sequence). This CDR3 spans 13 amino acids.

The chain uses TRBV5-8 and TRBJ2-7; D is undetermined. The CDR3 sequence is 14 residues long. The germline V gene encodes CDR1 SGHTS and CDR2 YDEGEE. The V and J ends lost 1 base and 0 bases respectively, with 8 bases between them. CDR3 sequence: CASSLSKSSYEQYF. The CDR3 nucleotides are TGTGCCAGCAGCTTGTCGAAGAGCTCCTACGAGCAGTACTTC.

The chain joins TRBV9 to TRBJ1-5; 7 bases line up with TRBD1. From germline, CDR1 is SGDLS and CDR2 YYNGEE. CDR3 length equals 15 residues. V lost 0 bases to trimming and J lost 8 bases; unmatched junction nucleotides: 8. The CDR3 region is CASSVEPTGTKPQHF. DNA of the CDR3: TGTGCCAGCAGCGTAGAGCCGACAGGGACGAAGCCCCAGCATTTT.

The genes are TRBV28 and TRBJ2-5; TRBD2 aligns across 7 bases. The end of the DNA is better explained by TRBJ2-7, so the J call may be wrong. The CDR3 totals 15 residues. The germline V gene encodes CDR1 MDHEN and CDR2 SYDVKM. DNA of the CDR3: TGTGCCAGCAGGGGGGGGACGGCCTCTTCCTACGAGCAGTACTTC. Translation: CASRGGTASSYEQYF.

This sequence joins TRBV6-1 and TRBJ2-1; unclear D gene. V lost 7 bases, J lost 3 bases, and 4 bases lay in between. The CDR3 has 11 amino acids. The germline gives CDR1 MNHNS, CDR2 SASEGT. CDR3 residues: CASTDYNEQFF. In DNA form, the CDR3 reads TGTGCCAGCACAGACTACAATGAGCAGTTCTTC.

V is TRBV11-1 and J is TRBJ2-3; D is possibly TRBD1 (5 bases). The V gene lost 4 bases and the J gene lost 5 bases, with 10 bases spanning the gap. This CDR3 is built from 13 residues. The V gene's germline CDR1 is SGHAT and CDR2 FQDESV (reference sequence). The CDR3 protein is CASSWTRGDTQYF. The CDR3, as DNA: TGTGCCAGCAGCTGGACAAGAGGAGATACGCAGTATTTT.

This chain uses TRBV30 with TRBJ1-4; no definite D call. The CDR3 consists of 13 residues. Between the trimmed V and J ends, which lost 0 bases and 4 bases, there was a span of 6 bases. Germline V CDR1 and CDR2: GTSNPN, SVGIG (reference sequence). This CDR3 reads CAWSVYLNEKLFF. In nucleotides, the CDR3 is TGTGCCTGGAGTGTCTATCTTAATGAAAAACTGTTTTTT.

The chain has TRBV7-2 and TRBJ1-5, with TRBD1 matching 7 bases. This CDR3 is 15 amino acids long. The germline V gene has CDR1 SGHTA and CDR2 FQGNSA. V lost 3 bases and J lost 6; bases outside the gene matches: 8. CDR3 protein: CASSFQTGQGQPQHF. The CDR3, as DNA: TGTGCCAGCAGCTTTCAGACAGGGCAGGGTCAGCCCCAGCATTTT. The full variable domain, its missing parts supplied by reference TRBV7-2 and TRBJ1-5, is GAGVSQSPSNKVTEKGKDVELRCDPISGHTALYWYRQSLGQGLEFLIYFQGNSAPDKSGLPSDRFSAERTGGSVSTLTIQRTQQEDSAVYLCASSFQTGQGQPQHFGDGTRLSIL.

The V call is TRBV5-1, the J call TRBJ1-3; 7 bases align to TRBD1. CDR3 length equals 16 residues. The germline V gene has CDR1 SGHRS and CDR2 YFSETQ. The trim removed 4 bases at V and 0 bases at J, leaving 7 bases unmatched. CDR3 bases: TGCGCCAGCAGCCCGGGACAGATCTACTCTGGAAACACCATATATTTT. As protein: CASSPGQIYSGNTIYF.

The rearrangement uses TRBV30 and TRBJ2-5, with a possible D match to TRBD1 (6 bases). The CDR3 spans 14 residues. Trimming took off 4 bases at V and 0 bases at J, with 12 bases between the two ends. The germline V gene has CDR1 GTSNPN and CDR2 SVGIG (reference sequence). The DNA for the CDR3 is TGTGCCTGGAAAAAACAGGGCCACCAAGAGACCCAGTACTTC. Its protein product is CAWKKQGHQETQYF. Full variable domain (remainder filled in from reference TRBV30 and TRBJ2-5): SQTIHQWPATLVQPVGSPLSLECTVEGTSNPNLYWYRQAAGRGLQLLFYSVGIGQISSEVPQNLSASRPQDRQFILSSKKLLLSDSGFYLCAWKKQGHQETQYFGPGTRLLVL.

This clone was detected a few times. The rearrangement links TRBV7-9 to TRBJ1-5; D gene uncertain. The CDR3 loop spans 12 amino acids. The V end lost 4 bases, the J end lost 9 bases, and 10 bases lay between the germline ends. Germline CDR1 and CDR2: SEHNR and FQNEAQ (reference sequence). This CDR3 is CASSYQRGPQHF. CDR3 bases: TGTGCCAGCAGCTACCAACGAGGGCCCCAGCATTTT.

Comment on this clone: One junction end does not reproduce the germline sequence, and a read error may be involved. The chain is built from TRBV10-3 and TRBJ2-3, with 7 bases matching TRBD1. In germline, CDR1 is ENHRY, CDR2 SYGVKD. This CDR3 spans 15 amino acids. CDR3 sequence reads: CATSFRDRAIDTQYF. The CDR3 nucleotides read TGTGCCACCAGTTTCCGAGACAGGGCCATAGATACGCAGTATTTT.

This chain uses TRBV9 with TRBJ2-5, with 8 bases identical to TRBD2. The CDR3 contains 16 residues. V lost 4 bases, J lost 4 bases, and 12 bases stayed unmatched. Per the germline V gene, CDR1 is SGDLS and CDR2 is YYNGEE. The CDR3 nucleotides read TGTGCCAGCAGCCCCCGCCCGGGGGGGCAGGGAGAGACCCAGTACTTC. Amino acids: CASSPRPGGQGETQYF.

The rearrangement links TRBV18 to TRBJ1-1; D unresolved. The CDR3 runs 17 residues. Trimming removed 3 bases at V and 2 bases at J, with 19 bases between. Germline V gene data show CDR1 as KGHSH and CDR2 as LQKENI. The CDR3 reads CASSPLTAGSQNTEAFF. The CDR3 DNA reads TGTGCCAGCTCACCGCTTACAGCCGGTTCGCAAAACACTGAAGCTTTCTTT.

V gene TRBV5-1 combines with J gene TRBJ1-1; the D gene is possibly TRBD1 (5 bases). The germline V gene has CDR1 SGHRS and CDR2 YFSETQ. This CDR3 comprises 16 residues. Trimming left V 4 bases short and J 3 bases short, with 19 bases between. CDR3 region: CASSSRTGPGDTEAFF. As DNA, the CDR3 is TGCGCCAGCAGCAGCCGGACCGGACCGGGGGACACTGAAGCTTTCTTT.

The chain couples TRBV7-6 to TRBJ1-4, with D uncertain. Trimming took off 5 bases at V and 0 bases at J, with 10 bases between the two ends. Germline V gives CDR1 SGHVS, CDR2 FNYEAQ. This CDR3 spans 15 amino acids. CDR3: CASSPGPATNEKLFF. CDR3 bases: TGTGCCAGCAGCCCCGGACCCGCAACTAATGAAAAACTGTTTTTT.

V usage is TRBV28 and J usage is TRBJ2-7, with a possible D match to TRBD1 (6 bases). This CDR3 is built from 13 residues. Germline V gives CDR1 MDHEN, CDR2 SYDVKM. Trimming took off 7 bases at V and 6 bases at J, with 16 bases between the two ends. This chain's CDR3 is CASNNRASGEQYF. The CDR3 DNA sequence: TGTGCCAGCAACAACAGGGCTTCGGGCGAGCAGTACTTC.

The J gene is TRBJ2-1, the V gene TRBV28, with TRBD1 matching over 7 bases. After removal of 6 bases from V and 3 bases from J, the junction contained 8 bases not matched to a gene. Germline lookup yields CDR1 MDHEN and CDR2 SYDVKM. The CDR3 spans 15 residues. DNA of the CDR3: TGTGCCAGCAGAGAGGGGGCGAAAGTCTACAATGAGCAGTTCTTC. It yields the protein CASREGAKVYNEQFF.

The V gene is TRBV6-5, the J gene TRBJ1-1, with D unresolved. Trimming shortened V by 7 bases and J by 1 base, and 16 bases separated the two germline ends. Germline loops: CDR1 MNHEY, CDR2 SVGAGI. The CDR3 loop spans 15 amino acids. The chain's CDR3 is CASTSPGGRNTEAFF. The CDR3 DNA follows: TGTGCCAGCACCTCGCCCGGAGGGAGGAACACTGAAGCTTTCTTT.

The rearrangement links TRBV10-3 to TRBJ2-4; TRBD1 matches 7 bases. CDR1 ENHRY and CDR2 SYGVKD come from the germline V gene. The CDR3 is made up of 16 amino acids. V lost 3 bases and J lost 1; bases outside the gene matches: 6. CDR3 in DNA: TGTGCCATCAGTGAAGGGACAGCATCCGCCAAAAACATTCAGTACTTC. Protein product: CAISEGTASAKNIQYF.

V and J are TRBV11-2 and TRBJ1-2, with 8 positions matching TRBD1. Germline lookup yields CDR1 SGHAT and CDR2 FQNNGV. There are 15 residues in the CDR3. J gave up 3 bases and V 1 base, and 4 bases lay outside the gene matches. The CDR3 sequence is CASSLGPDRDYGYTF. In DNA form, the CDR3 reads TGTGCCAGCAGCTTAGGGCCGGACAGGGACTATGGCTACACCTTC.